This T cell receptor (beta chain) was retrieved from a study of Ad26.COV2.S vaccination and SARS-CoV-2 variants. Study-level background: Donor had been placed in the Ad26.COV2.S arm of the COV1001 trial. Doses of Ad26.COV2.S were injected into muscle once or twice, 56 days apart. Overall study results and limits: Participants given vaccine showed non-spike TCR breadth similar to that of placebo recipients.

Treatment in this sample: roughly 19 received Ad26.COV2.S at low or high dose, single or two shots; roughly five received placebo; per-sample allocation not given. Collection of the samples took place on day 63 after the first injection of vaccine or placebo. It was an adult aged 18-55 years in Boston who was the donor. CDR1 and CDR2 from the germline V gene are SGHAT and FQNNGV. This CDR3 region has 17 residues. The V and J ends lost 4 bases and 4 bases respectively, with 23 bases between them. Here immunoSEQ multiplex PCR was the method, and the copy in TCRdb shows in-frame clones only, minus some. The repertoire holds about 440,000 clones, 80% to 95% seen once, with about 4.4% in the top ten. Notes on this clone: Antigen specificity is unknown.

This sequence joins TRBV11-2 and TRBJ2-7; D perhaps matches TRBD1 (6 bases). The receptor's source is a person between 18 and 60 years old who received the Ad26.COV2.S COVID-19 vaccine or a placebo. Here the sequenced sample was peripheral blood, taken in a trial of Ad26.COV2.S vaccine versus placebo. CDR3 coding DNA: TGTGCCAGCAGCTCTAGAGTCCCAGGGGACCCCTTTTACGAGCAGTACTTC. Its translation: CASSSRVPGDPFYEQYF.